The clone carrying this T cell receptor beta chain was counted at least ten times. These data come from a study of blood T cell repertoires in COVID-19. Study at large: The cDNA or gDNA used as material had been derived from T cells, B-cell-depleted T cells, or PBMCs.

Sequencing used immunoSEQ multiplex PCR; TCRdb keeps in-frame clones, though not all of them. The sample consists of roughly 150,000 clones, roughly four fifths of them appearing once. The CDR3 is 16 amino acids. J was trimmed by 7 bases and V by 5 bases; bases with no gene match: 14. Germline CDR1 and CDR2: SGHTA and FQGNSA. Each participant's cohort was designated according to participant-reported clinical history. Sequencing used PBMCs or T cells enriched from blood (not recorded which). The sequence came from a woman younger than 30 who had been exposed to COVID-19. The chain employs TRBV7-2 and TRBJ2-5, with 9 positions matching TRBD1. The CDR3 is CASSTQTGGGVGTQYF. The DNA of the CDR3 is TGTGCCAGCAGCACCCAGACAGGGGGTGGGGTAGGGACCCAGTACTTC.